This TCR beta chain was obtained from a study of blood T cell repertoires in COVID-19. Looking at the study overall: Sites across the United States, Italy and Spain contributed samples from acute and convalescent COVID-19.

Only in-frame clones appear in the TCRdb table, and some are missing; sequencing was by immunoSEQ multiplex PCR. The sample lists 250,000 to 350,000 clones, roughly 91% occurring once. This clone came up a few times. The CDR3 is 16 amino acids. CDR1 is LNHDA and CDR2 is SQIVND in the germline V gene (reference sequence). Trimming shortened V by 3 bases and J by 2 bases, and 14 bases separated the two germline ends. The receptor's source is a young man with acute or convalescent COVID-19. The V gene is TRBV19, the J gene TRBJ1-5; no firm D call. The sample was peripheral blood. In DNA form, the CDR3 reads TGTGCCAGTAGTATGTCCCTAGCTAGTGGCAATCAGCCCCAGCATTTT. Its translation: CASSMSLASGNQPQHF. The variable domain in full, completed from reference TRBV19 and TRBJ1-5, reads DGGITQSPKYLFRKEGQNVTLSCEQNLNHDAMYWYRQDPGQGLRLIYYSQIVNDFQKGDIAEGYSVSREKKESFPLTVTSAQKNPTAFYLCASSMSLASGNQPQHFGDGTRLSIL.